These T cell receptor beta chains were read from a single sample in a study of Ad26.COV2.S vaccination and SARS-CoV-2 variants. Method: immunoSEQ multiplex PCR; TCRdb's copy keeps in-frame clones and lacks some. The sample comprises roughly 420,000 clones, around 87% of which are singletons, and approximately 4% rests with the top ten. The sample consisted of peripheral blood, taken in a trial of Ad26.COV2.S vaccine versus placebo. The source is a person aged 18-60 years who received the Ad26.COV2.S COVID-19 vaccine or a placebo. The CDR3 runs from the conserved cysteine through the conserved F or W. D genes are given only for firm matches. Only part of the rows carry a size: once, few, many, or a class if the clone is expanded.

D gene | J gene | V gene | clone size | CDR3 DNA | CDR3 protein
NA | TRBJ2-3 | TRBV6-5 | NA | TGTGCCAGCAGTTACCAGGGGACTATAGCAGATACGCAGTATTTT | CASSYQGTIADTQYF
TRBD2 | TRBJ2-5 | TRBV2 | NA | TGTGCCAGCAGCCCCCTGACTAGCGGGGGTTGGGAGACCCAGTACTTC | CASSPLTSGGWETQYF
TRBD1 | TRBJ1-2 | TRBV2 | few | TGTGCCAGCAGTGAACCGACAGGGAGGATGAGAGGCTACACCTTC | CASSEPTGRMRGYTF
NA | TRBJ1-2 | TRBV9 | NA | TGTGCCAGCAGCGCGGGACCGCAGGGAGGCTACACCTTC | CASSAGPQGGYTF
NA | TRBJ2-7 | TRBV2 | NA | TGTGCCAGCAGTGACAGAGCCTACGAGCAGTACTTC | CASSDRAYEQYF
NA | TRBJ1-6 | TRBV5-6 | few | TGTGCCAGCAGCTCTAGCGTGTGGGGAGTCTATAATTCACCCCTCCACTTT | CASSSSVWGVYNSPLHF
NA | TRBJ2-7 | TRBV19 | NA | TGTGCCAGTAGTATCGCAGGGACACCCTACGAGCAGTACTTC | CASSIAGTPYEQYF
TRBD2 | TRBJ2-7 | TRBV7-2 | NA | TGTGCCAGCAGCAACCTAGCGGGGGCCTACGAGCAGTACTTC | CASSNLAGAYEQYF
NA | TRBJ2-3 | TRBV6-6 | NA | TGTGCCAGCAGTTTTAGCAGCACAGATACGCAGTATTTT | CASSFSSTDTQYF
TRBD1 | TRBJ2-1 | TRBV7-3 | NA | TGTGCCAGCAGCTTAATCGGACAGGGGGACAATGAGCAGTTCTTC | CASSLIGQGDNEQFF
NA | TRBJ1-2 | TRBV7-2 | once | TGTGCCAGCAGCCTAAACATGGATGGCTACACCTTC | CASSLNMDGYTF
TRBD2 | TRBJ2-1 | TRBV6-2/TRBV6-3 | NA | TGTGCCAGCAGTTACTCTGGTAGCGGGGGATATGAGCAGTTCTTC | CASSYSGSGGYEQFF
NA | TRBJ2-7 | TRBV27 | NA | TGTGCCAGCAGTTTATCGATCCGGGGCTCCTACGAGCAGTACTTC | CASSLSIRGSYEQYF
NA | TRBJ1-5 | TRBV30 | few | TGTGCCTGGAGTGTTGCTAGCAATCAGCCCCAGCATTTT | CAWSVASNQPQHF
NA | TRBJ2-7 | TRBV24-1 | NA | TGTGCCACCAGTGATTCGGTCGGACCCTACGAGCAGTACTTC | CATSDSVGPYEQYF
NA | TRBJ2-7 | TRBV23-1 | NA | TGCGCCAGCAGTCCCACCCGTCGAGAGCAGTACTTC | CASSPTRREQYF
NA | TRBJ2-7 | TRBV18 | NA | TGTGCCAGCTCAACCGGGTCTTACTACGAGCAGTACTTC | CASSTGSYYEQYF
TRBD2 | TRBJ2-7 | TRBV6-5 | NA | TGTGCCAGCAGGCTCGCCGGGACTAGCATCTACGAGCAGTACTTC | CASRLAGTSIYEQYF
TRBD1 | TRBJ2-7 | TRBV13 | once | TGTGCCAGCACCTCCTCCTTTTCACAGGGGGCACTATACTTC | CASTSSFSQGALYF
NA | TRBJ2-2 | TRBV28 | NA | TGTGCCAGCAGCTACCTGTCTAACACCGGGGAGCTGTTTTTT | CASSYLSNTGELFF
NA | TRBJ2-5 | TRBV7-3 | NA | TGTGCCAGCAGCCCCCTCGGACCTGGGGAGACCCAGTACTTC | CASSPLGPGETQYF
TRBD1 | TRBJ2-7 | TRBV11-3 | NA | TGTGCCAGCAGCTTCGGACCAGGGGGCTACGAGCAGTACTTC | CASSFGPGGYEQYF
NA | TRBJ1-5 | TRBV9 | NA | TGTGCCAGCAGCGTTGAAGGGGTCGGGCAGCCCCAGCATTTT | CASSVEGVGQPQHF
NA | TRBJ1-2 | TRBV6-9 | NA | TGTGCCAGCAGTTACCGGGCTGAAGGCTACACCTTC | CASSYRAEGYTF
NA | TRBJ1-2 | TRBV21-1 | once | TGTGCCAGCAGCAAACTCTTCAGCAGGGGGCAGGGCTACACCTTC | CASSKLFSRGQGYTF
NA | TRBJ2-5 | TRBV4-1 | NA | TGCGCCAGCAGCCAAGCGGTCGGGGACCAGTACTTC | CASSQAVGDQYF
TRBD1 | TRBJ2-7 | TRBV7-2 | NA | TGTGCCAGCAGCAAGGGGGCGCTTCCCAACTACGAGCAGTACTTC | CASSKGALPNYEQYF
TRBD2 | TRBJ2-3 | TRBV4-1 | NA | TGCGCCAGCAGCCAGACCGTAGCGGGGGTTAGCACAGATACGCAGTATTTT | CASSQTVAGVSTDTQYF
NA | TRBJ2-6 | TRBV5-5 | NA | TGTGCCAGCGGGTCCTCTGGGGCCAACGTCCTGACTTTC | CASGSSGANVLTF
NA | TRBJ2-3 | TRBV6-2/TRBV6-3 | NA | TGTGCCAGCCGCCGTAAGAGTTACGGCACAGATACGCAGTATTTT | CASRRKSYGTDTQYF
NA | TRBJ2-7 | TRBV6-6 | NA | TGTGCCAGCAGTTCTCGGAGCGAGCAGTACTTC | CASSSRSEQYF
TRBD1 | TRBJ1-1 | TRBV19 | NA | TGTGCCAGTATCCCTTTTCGGACAGGGCGGCTCACTGAAGCTTTCTTT | CASIPFRTGRLTEAFF
NA | TRBJ1-2 | TRBV18 | NA | TGTGCCAGCTCACCTCCTACCCCGTCCGCCGGCTACACCTTC | CASSPPTPSAGYTF
NA | TRBJ1-5 | TRBV28 | once | TGTGCCAGCAGCCCACAGGGAAGTAGCAATCAGCCCCAGCATTTT | CASSPQGSSNQPQHF
TRBD2 | TRBJ2-3 | TRBV7-3 | NA | TGTGCCAGCAGCTCCGGACTAGCGGGCGGGACAGATACGCAGTATTTT | CASSSGLAGGTDTQYF
NA | TRBJ2-1 | TRBV6-1 | NA | TGTGCCAGCAGTGAGGACCACTCCTACAATGAGCAGTTCTTC | CASSEDHSYNEQFF
NA | TRBJ2-7 | TRBV7-2 | NA | TGTGCCAGCAGCTTACTGACCAGGAGCGAGCAGTACTTC | CASSLLTRSEQYF
NA | TRBJ2-7 | TRBV9 | NA | TGTGCCAGCAGCGTAGCGGGGGCAGCCGAGCAGTACTTC | CASSVAGAAEQYF
TRBD1 | TRBJ2-7 | TRBV30 | NA | TGTGCCTGGAAGGGGGGACAGGGGGAAACCTACGAGCAGTACTTC | CAWKGGQGETYEQYF
TRBD1 | TRBJ2-7 | TRBV30 | NA | TGTGCCTGCACCGGGACAGGCACCTACGAGCAGTACTTC | CACTGTGTYEQYF
NA | TRBJ1-1 | TRBV11-2 | NA | TGTGCCAGCAGCTTAGTTCCGGGGACCAACACTGAAGCTTTCTTT | CASSLVPGTNTEAFF
TRBD2 | TRBJ2-3 | TRBV6-2/TRBV6-3 | NA | TGTGCCAGCAGTCAACTAGCGGGGGTTGTAGGTACGCAGTATTTT | CASSQLAGVVGTQYF
NA | TRBJ2-3 | TRBV4-1 | NA | TGCGCCAGCAGCCAAGGTCCGGGGGCCTCAGATACGCAGTATTTT | CASSQGPGASDTQYF
TRBD2 | TRBJ2-1 | TRBV9 | NA | TGTGCCAGCAGGCCTAGCGGGGGTTACTCCTACAATGAGCAGTTCTTC | CASRPSGGYSYNEQFF
TRBD1 | TRBJ1-1 | TRBV6-6 | NA | TGTGCCAGCAGATTAACCGGGACAGGGGTCACTGAAGCTTTCTTT | CASRLTGTGVTEAFF
NA | TRBJ2-7 | TRBV6-6 | NA | TGTGCCAGCAGTTACTTATCTAGCTCGTCTGGGGAGCAGTACTTC | CASSYLSSSSGEQYF
NA | TRBJ1-1 | TRBV28 | NA | TGTGCCAGCAGTTTCATACAGGTGATAAACACTGAAGCTTTCTTT | CASSFIQVINTEAFF
TRBD1 | TRBJ1-6 | TRBV3-1/TRBV3-2 | NA | TGTGCCAGCAGCCAAGATCTTGTACAGGGGGACTCACCCCTCCACTTT | CASSQDLVQGDSPLHF
TRBD1 | TRBJ1-4 | TRBV13 | NA | TGTGCCAGCAGCTTAGGAACAGGGGGACGACTGTTTTTT | CASSLGTGGRLFF
TRBD2 | TRBJ2-2 | TRBV5-4 | once | TGTGCCAGCAGCCCTACACGGGGGGAGAACACCGGGGAGCTGTTTTTT | CASSPTRGENTGELFF
TRBD2 | TRBJ2-3 | TRBV24-1 | NA | TGTGCCACCAGTGGCCCGGGACTAACGCAGTATTTT | CATSGPGLTQYF
TRBD1 | TRBJ2-7 | TRBV27 | NA | TGTGCCAGCAGACCTCTGGACAGGGCAGTGTACGAGCAGTACTTC | CASRPLDRAVYEQYF
NA | TRBJ2-7 | TRBV28 | NA | TGTGCCAGCAGTTTATGGGGGAACGAGCAGTACTTC | CASSLWGNEQYF
NA | TRBJ1-2 | TRBV7-9 | NA | TGTGCCAGCAGTCGGACCCGGAATTGGGACTATGGCTACACCTTC | CASSRTRNWDYGYTF
NA | TRBJ1-6 | TRBV6-5 | NA | TGTGCCAGGCCGAACACAGGAATCAATTCACCCCTCCACTTT | CARPNTGINSPLHF
NA | TRBJ2-1 | TRBV6-1 | NA | TGTGCCAGCAGTGGCTGGGGGAGGACGGGCCCCTACAATGAGCAGTTCTTC | CASSGWGRTGPYNEQFF